This is a list of T cell receptor beta chains from one sample in a study of blood T cell repertoires in COVID-19. Produced via immunoSEQ multiplex PCR; TCRdb's table is partial and in-frame only. The table records about 290,000 clones, roughly 91% of them present only once. Input material: peripheral blood. These receptors were taken from a woman in her 30s with COVID-19, enrolled during active disease. The CDR3 runs from the conserved cysteine through the conserved F or W. The D gene is left open where the match is weak. Clone size is stated in some rows and not others, as once, few, many or a class when expanded.

- - TRBJ2-1 TRBV15 CATSRVRAVNEQFF TGTGCCACCAGCAGGGTCAGAGCGGTTAATGAGCAGTTCTTC
- - TRBJ1-1 TRBV21-1 CASTGGMGALRTEAFF TGTGCCAGCACCGGGGGGATGGGGGCATTGAGGACTGAAGCTTTCTTT
TRBD2 - TRBJ2-5 TRBV2 CASRLGGEFKETQYF TGTGCCAGCCGATTGGGGGGGGAATTTAAAGAGACCCAGTACTTC
- - TRBJ1-1 TRBV7-9 CASSRRGLARDTEAFF TGTGCCAGCAGCCGACGAGGGTTAGCCCGGGACACTGAAGCTTTCTTT
TRBD1 - TRBJ1-2 TRBV6-1 CASSEIGTAYGYTF TGTGCCAGCAGTGAAATCGGGACAGCATATGGCTACACCTTC
TRBD1 - TRBJ2-4 TRBV28 CASLSIQGQGEYF TGTGCCAGCCTGAGTATACAGGGGCAAGGGGAGTACTTC
- - TRBJ2-7 TRBV7-6 CASSLMAESYEQYF TGTGCCAGCAGCTTAATGGCGGAGTCCTACGAGCAGTACTTC
TRBD1 - TRBJ1-6 TRBV4-1 CASSHPGPGQVNSPLHF TGCGCCAGCAGCCATCCCGGGCCGGGACAGGTTAATTCACCCCTCCACTTT
- - TRBJ2-6 TRBV7-2 CASSPNSGVGANVLTF TGTGCCAGCAGCCCAAATTCAGGGGTTGGGGCCAACGTCCTGACTTTC
- - TRBJ2-1 TRBV5-4 CASSLGYPNSYNEQFF TGTGCCAGCAGCTTGGGTTATCCTAACTCCTACAATGAGCAGTTCTTC
TRBD1 - TRBJ2-7 TRBV10-2 CASSGQGYEQYF TGCGCCAGCAGTGGACAGGGCTACGAGCAGTACTTC
TRBD2 - TRBJ2-5 TRBV9 CASSSGEETQYF TGTGCCAGCAGTAGCGGGGAAGAGACCCAGTACTTC
TRBD1 - TRBJ2-3 TRBV7-9 CASSFRQGDPDTQYF TGTGCCAGCAGCTTTAGACAGGGGGACCCAGATACGCAGTATTTT
TRBD1 - TRBJ1-6 TRBV28 CASRKSDRGQSPLHF TGTGCCAGCAGAAAATCCGACAGGGGGCAGTCACCCCTCCACTTT
TRBD1 - TRBJ2-7 TRBV4-1 CASSQDNRGPYEQYF TGCGCCAGCAGCCAGGATAACAGGGGACCCTACGAGCAGTACTTC
TRBD1 - TRBJ1-1 TRBV5-6 CASSLTGVGTEAFF TGTGCCAGCAGCCTAACAGGGGTAGGCACTGAAGCTTTCTTT
- - TRBJ1-1 TRBV19 CASSIRGNTEAFF TGTGCCAGTAGTATCAGGGGAAACACTGAAGCTTTCTTT
TRBD1 once TRBJ1-2 TRBV5-6 CASSLGTGANYGYTF TGTGCCAGCAGCTTGGGGACAGGAGCTAACTATGGCTACACCTTC
TRBD2 - TRBJ2-7 TRBV6-5 CASSEGLAVRYEQYF TGTGCCAGCAGCGAGGGACTAGCCGTACGCTACGAGCAGTACTTC
TRBD1 - TRBJ1-2 TRBV7-9 CASSFPGQGNGYTF TGTGCCAGCAGCTTCCCGGGACAGGGTAATGGCTACACCTTC
TRBD1 once TRBJ1-3 TRBV5-1 CASSQGGSGNTIYF TGCGCCAGCTCTCAGGGGGGATCTGGAAACACCATATATTTT
TRBD2 - TRBJ2-3 TRBV11-2 CASRSPAGGPGTQYF TGTGCCAGCCGTTCCCCAGCGGGGGGGCCGGGGACGCAGTATTTT
- - TRBJ2-1 TRBV11-2 CASSLVLSGTSSYNEQFF TGTGCCAGCAGCTTAGTCCTTTCCGGGACAAGCTCCTACAATGAGCAGTTCTTC
- - TRBJ1-1 TRBV12-3/TRBV12-4 CASITTGGTEAFF TGTGCCAGCATCACAACAGGTGGCACTGAAGCTTTCTTT
- - TRBJ1-5 TRBV6-5 CASNPNSNQPQHF TGTGCCAGCAATCCAAATAGCAATCAGCCCCAGCATTTT
- once TRBJ2-1 TRBV7-7 CASSPLYNEQFF TGTGCCAGCAGCCCGCTATACAATGAGCAGTTCTTC
- - TRBJ1-5 TRBV28 CASSVPGGHQPQHF TGTGCCAGCAGCGTACCTGGAGGGCATCAGCCCCAGCATTTT
- once TRBJ2-7 TRBV19 CASSMGTGGAYEQYF TGTGCCAGTAGTATGGGGACCGGAGGGGCTTACGAGCAGTACTTC
- - TRBJ2-3 TRBV5-1 CASSPHPDTQYF TGCGCCAGCAGCCCACACCCAGATACGCAGTATTTT
- - TRBJ1-6 TRBV6-1 CASSDPGDSPLHF TGTGCCAGCAGTGACCCCGGAGATTCACCCCTCCACTTT
- - TRBJ1-3 TRBV28 CASSSWDTGNTIYF TGTGCCAGCAGTTCCTGGGACACGGGAAACACCATATATTTT
TRBD2 - TRBJ2-1 TRBV6-5 CASRTTSGVDEQFF TGTGCCAGCAGGACTACTAGCGGGGTGGACGAGCAGTTCTTC
- - TRBJ1-5 TRBV6-5 CASSYAGSQPQHF TGTGCCAGCAGTTACGCGGGCTCTCAGCCCCAGCATTTT
- - TRBJ2-7 TRBV5-4 CASSLDQTYEQYF TGTGCCAGCAGCTTGGATCAGACCTACGAGCAGTACTTC
- - TRBJ2-3 TRBV11-2 CASSRRTASTDTQYF TGTGCCAGCAGCCGCAGGACAGCTAGCACAGATACGCAGTATTTT
TRBD1 few TRBJ1-2 TRBV2 CASSPGGDFYGYTF TGTGCCAGCAGCCCAGGGGGTGATTTTTATGGCTACACCTTC
TRBD1 - TRBJ1-2 TRBV3-1/TRBV3-2 CASSLTGGDYGYTF TGTGCCAGCAGCCTCACAGGGGGGGACTATGGCTACACCTTC
TRBD1 once TRBJ2-1 TRBV28 CASEAGQGLFSYNEQFF TGTGCCAGCGAGGCGGGACAGGGGTTATTTTCCTACAATGAGCAGTTCTTC
TRBD1 - TRBJ1-5 TRBV18 CASSPDRGSNQPQHF TGTGCCAGCTCACCAGACAGGGGGAGCAATCAGCCCCAGCATTTT
- - TRBJ1-5 TRBV12-3/TRBV12-4 CASSRNLYQPQHF TGTGCCAGCAGTCGAAACCTCTACCAGCCCCAGCATTTT
TRBD2 - TRBJ2-1 TRBV5-6 CASSFASGGTNEQFF TGTGCCAGCAGCTTCGCTAGCGGGGGGACGAATGAGCAGTTCTTC
- - TRBJ1-4 TRBV5-6 CASSFFGSNEKLFF TGTGCCAGCAGCTTTTTTGGCTCTAATGAAAAACTGTTTTTT
TRBD1 - TRBJ1-5 TRBV24-1 CATSDSRQGGQPQHF TGTGCCACCAGTGATTCCCGACAGGGAGGTCAGCCCCAGCATTTT
TRBD1 - TRBJ2-7 TRBV5-1 CASSVPLGGSSYEQYF TGCGCCAGCAGCGTCCCGTTAGGGGGCAGCTCCTACGAGCAGTACTTC
TRBD1 - TRBJ2-1 TRBV28 CASSLDRGVVNEQFF TGTGCCAGCAGCCTCGACAGGGGGGTCGTCAATGAGCAGTTCTTC
TRBD1 - TRBJ1-2 TRBV7-9 CASSHSGQGANGYTF TGTGCCAGCAGCCATTCGGGACAGGGGGCTAATGGCTACACCTTC
- - TRBJ1-4 TRBV18 CASSMTRGHEKLFF TGTGCCAGCTCAATGACCAGGGGTCATGAAAAACTGTTTTTT
TRBD2 - TRBJ2-5 TRBV19 CASSPQGLAGGMKETQYF TGTGCCAGTAGTCCACAAGGACTAGCGGGGGGAATGAAAGAGACCCAGTACTTC
TRBD2 once TRBJ2-3 TRBV4-2 CASSQGSGGRSDTQYF TGTGCCAGCAGCCAGGGTAGCGGGGGGAGGTCAGATACGCAGTATTTT
- - TRBJ2-4 TRBV9 CASSSRDLDRAGTKNIQYF TGTGCCAGCAGCTCCAGGGACCTTGACAGGGCGGGAACCAAAAACATTCAGTACTTC
- - TRBJ2-1 TRBV6-2/TRBV6-3 CASSHPHNEQFF TGTGCCAGCAGTCATCCCCACAATGAGCAGTTCTTC
TRBD1 - TRBJ1-6 TRBV18 CASSPTQGRNSPLHF TGTGCCAGCTCACCGACACAGGGGAGGAATTCACCCCTCCACTTT